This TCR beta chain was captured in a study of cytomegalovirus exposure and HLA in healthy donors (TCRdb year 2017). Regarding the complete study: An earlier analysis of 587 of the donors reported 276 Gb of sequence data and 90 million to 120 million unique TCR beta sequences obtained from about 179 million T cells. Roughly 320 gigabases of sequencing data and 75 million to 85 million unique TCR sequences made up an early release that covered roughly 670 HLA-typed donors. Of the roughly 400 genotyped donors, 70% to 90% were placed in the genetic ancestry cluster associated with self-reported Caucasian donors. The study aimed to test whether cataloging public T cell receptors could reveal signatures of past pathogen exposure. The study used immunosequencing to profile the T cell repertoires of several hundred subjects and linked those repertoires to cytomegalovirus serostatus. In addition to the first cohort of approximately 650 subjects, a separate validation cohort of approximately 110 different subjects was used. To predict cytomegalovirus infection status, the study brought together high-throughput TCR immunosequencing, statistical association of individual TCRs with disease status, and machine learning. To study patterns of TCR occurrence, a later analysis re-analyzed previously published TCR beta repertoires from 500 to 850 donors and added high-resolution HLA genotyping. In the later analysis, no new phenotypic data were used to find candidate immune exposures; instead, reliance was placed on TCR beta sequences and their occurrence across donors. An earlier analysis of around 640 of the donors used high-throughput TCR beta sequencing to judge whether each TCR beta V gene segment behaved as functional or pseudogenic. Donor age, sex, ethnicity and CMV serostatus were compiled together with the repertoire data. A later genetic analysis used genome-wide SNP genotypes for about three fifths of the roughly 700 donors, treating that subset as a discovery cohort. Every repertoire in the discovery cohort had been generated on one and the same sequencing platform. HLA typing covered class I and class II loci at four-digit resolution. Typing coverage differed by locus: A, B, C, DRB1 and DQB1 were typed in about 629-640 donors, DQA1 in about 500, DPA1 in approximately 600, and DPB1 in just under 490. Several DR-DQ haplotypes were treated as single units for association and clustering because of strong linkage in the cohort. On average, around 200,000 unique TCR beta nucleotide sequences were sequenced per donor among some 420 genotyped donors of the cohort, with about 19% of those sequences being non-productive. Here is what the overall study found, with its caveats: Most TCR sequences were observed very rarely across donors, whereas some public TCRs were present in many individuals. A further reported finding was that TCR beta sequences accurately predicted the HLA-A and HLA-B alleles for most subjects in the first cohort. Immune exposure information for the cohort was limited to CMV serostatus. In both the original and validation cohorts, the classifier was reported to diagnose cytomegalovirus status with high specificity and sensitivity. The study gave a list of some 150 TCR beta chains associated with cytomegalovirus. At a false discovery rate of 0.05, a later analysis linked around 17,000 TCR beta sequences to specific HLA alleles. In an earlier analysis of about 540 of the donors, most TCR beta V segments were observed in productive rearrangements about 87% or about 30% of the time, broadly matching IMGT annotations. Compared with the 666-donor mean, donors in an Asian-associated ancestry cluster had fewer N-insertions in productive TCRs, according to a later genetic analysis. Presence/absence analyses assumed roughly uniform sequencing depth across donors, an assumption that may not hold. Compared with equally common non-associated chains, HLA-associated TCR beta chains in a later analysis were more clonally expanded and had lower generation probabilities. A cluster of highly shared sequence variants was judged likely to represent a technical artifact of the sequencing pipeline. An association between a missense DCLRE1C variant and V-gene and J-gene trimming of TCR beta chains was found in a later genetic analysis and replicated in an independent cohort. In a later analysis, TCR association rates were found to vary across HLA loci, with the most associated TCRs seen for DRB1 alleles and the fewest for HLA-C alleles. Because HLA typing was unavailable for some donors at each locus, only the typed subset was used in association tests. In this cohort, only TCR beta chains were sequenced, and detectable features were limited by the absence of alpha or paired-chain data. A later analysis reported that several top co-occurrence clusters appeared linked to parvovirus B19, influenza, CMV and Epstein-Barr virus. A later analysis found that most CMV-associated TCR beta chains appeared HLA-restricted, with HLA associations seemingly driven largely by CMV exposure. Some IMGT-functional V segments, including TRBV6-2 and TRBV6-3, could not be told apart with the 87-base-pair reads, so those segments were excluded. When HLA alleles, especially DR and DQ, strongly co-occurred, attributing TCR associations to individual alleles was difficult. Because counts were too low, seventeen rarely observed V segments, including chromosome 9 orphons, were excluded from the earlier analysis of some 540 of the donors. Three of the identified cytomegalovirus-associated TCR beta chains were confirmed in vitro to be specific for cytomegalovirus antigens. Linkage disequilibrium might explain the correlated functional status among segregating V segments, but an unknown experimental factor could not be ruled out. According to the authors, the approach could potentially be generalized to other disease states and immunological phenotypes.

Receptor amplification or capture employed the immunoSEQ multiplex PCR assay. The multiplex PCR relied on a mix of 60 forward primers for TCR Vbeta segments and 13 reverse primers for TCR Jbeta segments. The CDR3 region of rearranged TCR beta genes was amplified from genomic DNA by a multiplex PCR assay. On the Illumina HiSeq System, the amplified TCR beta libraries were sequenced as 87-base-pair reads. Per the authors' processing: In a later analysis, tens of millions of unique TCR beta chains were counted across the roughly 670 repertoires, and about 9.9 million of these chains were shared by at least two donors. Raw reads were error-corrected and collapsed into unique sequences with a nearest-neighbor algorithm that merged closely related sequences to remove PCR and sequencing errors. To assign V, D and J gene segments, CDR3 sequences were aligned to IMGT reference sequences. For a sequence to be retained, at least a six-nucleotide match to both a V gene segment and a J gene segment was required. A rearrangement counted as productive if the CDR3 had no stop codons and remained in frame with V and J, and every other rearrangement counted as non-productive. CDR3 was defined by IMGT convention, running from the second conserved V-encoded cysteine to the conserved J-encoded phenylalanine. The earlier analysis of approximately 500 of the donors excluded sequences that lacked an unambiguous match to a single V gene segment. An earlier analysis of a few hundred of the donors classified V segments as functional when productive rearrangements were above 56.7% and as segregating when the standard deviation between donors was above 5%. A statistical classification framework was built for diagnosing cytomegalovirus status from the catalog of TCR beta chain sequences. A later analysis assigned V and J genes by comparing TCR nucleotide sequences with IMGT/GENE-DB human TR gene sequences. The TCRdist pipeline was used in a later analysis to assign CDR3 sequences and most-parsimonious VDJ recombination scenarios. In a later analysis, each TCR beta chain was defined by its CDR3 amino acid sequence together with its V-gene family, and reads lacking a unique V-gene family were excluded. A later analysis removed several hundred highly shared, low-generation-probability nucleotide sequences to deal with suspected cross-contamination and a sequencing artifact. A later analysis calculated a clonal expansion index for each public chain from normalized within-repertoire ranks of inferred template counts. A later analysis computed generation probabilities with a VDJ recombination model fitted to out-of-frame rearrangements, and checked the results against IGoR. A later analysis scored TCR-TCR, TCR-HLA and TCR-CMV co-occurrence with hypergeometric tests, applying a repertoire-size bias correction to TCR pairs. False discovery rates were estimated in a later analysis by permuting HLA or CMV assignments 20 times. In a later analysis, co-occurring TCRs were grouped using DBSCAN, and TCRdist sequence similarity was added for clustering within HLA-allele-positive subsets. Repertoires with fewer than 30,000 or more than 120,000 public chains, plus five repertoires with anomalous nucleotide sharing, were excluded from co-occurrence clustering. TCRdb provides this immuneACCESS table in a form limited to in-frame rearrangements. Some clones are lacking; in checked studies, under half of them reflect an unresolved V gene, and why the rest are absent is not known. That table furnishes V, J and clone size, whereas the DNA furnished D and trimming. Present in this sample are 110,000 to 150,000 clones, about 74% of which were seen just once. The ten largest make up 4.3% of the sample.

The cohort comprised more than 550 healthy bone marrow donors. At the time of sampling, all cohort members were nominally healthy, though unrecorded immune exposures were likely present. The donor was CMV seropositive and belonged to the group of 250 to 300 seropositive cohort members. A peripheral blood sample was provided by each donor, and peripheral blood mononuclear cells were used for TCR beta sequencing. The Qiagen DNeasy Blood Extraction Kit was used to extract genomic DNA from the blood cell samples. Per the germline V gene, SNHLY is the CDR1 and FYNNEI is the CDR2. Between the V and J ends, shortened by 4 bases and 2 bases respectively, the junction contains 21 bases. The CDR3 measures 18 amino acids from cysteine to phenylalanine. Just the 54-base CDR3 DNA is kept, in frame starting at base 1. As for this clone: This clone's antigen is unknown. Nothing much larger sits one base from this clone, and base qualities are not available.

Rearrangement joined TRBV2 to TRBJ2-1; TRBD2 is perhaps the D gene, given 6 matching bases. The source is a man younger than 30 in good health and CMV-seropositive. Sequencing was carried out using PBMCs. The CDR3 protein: CASSAAQAGWGTYNEQFF. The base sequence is TGTGCCAGCAGTGCGGCACAGGCGGGGTGGGGAACCTACAATGAGCAGTTCTTC.